What follows are 22 T cell receptor beta chains derived from one specimen sequenced in a study of cytomegalovirus exposure and HLA in healthy donors. The study ran its PCR with 60 Vbeta and 13 Jbeta primers. TCRdb's table, derived via immunoSEQ multiplex PCR, lists solely in-frame clones and lacks some. The profile shows approximately 150,000 clones, about 80% of them singletons. Material for sequencing was PBMCs. These receptors were collected from a man aged 18 to 35 in good health and CMV-seronegative.

The chain links TRBV6-5 to TRBJ2-7; D not resolved. The V gene's germline CDR1 is MNHEY and CDR2 SVGAGI. This CDR3 has 15 residues. The V end lost 1 base, the J end lost 3 bases, and 13 bases lay between the germline ends. This chain's CDR3 is CASSYYRRRSYEQYF. In DNA form, the CDR3 reads TGTGCCAGCAGTTACTATAGGCGGAGAAGCTACGAGCAGTACTTC.

V and J are TRBV2 and TRBJ1-1; TRBD1 aligns across 10 bases. Germline assignment: CDR1 SNHLY and CDR2 FYNNEI. V was clipped by 8 bases and J by 10 bases; unmatched bases: 13. The CDR3 covers 14 residues. The CDR3 DNA is TGTGCCAGCGTACCTAGATCGGGACAGGGGCGAGCTTTCTTT. This gives the protein CASVPRSGQGRAFF.

V gene TRBV7-9 combines with J gene TRBJ1-1; possibly TRBD1 for D (6 bases). Germline V CDR1 and CDR2: SEHNR, FQNEAQ (reference sequence). This CDR3 has 11 amino acids. V was shortened by 5 bases and J by 8 bases, with 9 bases between the two germline ends. The CDR3 nucleotides are TGTGCCAGCAGCGGGGGCAGCGAAGCTTTCTTT. Translated, it gives CASSGGSEAFF.

The CDR3 DNA reads as TGTGCCAGCAGTGATAGAGGCAGGGAAACCGGGAATGAGCAGTTCTTC. It encodes CASSDRGRETGNEQFF. The rearrangement joins TRBV6-1 to TRBJ2-1, with a tentative D call TRBD1 (5 bases). Per germline, CDR1 MNHNS and CDR2 SASEGT. V was shortened by 3 bases and J by 7 bases, with 19 bases between the two germline ends. The length of the CDR3 is 16 residues.

The gene calls are TRBV5-1 and TRBJ2-3; D is unclear. Per the germline V gene, CDR1 is SGHRS and CDR2 is YFSETQ. The CDR3 runs to 13 residues. V lost 2 bases and J 5 bases, leaving 9 bases between the germline ends. CDR3 DNA sequence: TGCGCCAGCAGCTTCTCGGTGGTAGATACGCAGTATTTT. Its translation: CASSFSVVDTQYF.

CDR3 nucleotides: TGCGCCAGCAGCCAAGATCTCGAGCAGTACTTC. It translates to CASSQDLEQYF. The chain carries TRBV4-1 and TRBJ2-7; D gene uncertain. Germline V gene data show CDR1 as MGHRA and CDR2 as YSYEKL. The V end lost 0 bases, the J end lost 6 bases, and 3 bases lay between the germline ends. CDR3 length: 11 residues.

The gene calls are TRBV4-3 and TRBJ2-5; perhaps TRBD1 as D (6 bases). V was trimmed by 0 bases and J by 2 bases, leaving 19 bases between them. Germline lookup yields CDR1 LGHNA and CDR2 YSLEER. CDR3 length: 18 residues. The CDR3 bases are TGCGCCAGCAGCCAAGATTTGGGCAGGGGAGAATTACAAGAGACCCAGTACTTC. Its protein product is CASSQDLGRGELQETQYF.

This chain joins TRBV10-3 and TRBJ1-4; possible D gene TRBD1, 5 bases. Trimming took 0 bases from V and 6 from J, leaving 11 bases between them. CDR1 and CDR2 (germline): ENHRY, SYGVKD. The CDR3 length is 15 residues. CDR3 nucleotide sequence: TGTGCCATCAGTGAGTCGAAATGGGGCGATGAAAAACTGTTTTTT. Its protein is CAISESKWGDEKLFF.

This chain joins TRBV6-5 and TRBJ2-1; 8 nucleotides line up with TRBD1. V dropped 4 bases and J dropped 9; count of bases not matched to a gene: 11. In germline, CDR1 is MNHEY, CDR2 SVGAGI. The CDR3 has 15 residues. In DNA form, the CDR3 reads TGTGCCAGCAGTTGGACAGGGTCCTCCCATCGTGAGCAGTTCTTC. This sequence encodes CASSWTGSSHREQFF.

The chain couples TRBV7-9 to TRBJ1-2; D possibly corresponds to TRBD1 (6 bases). The CDR3 sequence is 15 residues long. V lost 4 bases, J lost 0 bases, and 12 bases lay in between. CDR1 and CDR2 from the germline V gene are SEHNR and FQNEAQ (reference sequence). The CDR3 nucleotides read TGTGCCAGCAGCTCCCAGGGGCTAGCTAACTATGGCTACACCTTC. Translation gives CASSSQGLANYGYTF.

CDR3 DNA: TGTGCCAGCAGCCCGAGGGCAGGGGCGAACACTGAAGCTTTCTTT. As protein: CASSPRAGANTEAFF. V usage is TRBV7-2 and J usage is TRBJ1-1; D possibly corresponds to TRBD1 (6 bases). Germline values: CDR1 SGHTA, CDR2 FQGNSA. V dropped 5 bases and J dropped 1 base, with 14 bases sitting between them. This CDR3 has 15 amino acids.

The gene calls are TRBV5-4 and TRBJ1-2, with 7 positions matching TRBD1. The CDR3 length is 15 residues. V gave up 0 bases and J gave up 6 bases; unmatched junction bases: 8. Germline CDR1 is SGHNT and CDR2 is YYREEE (reference sequence). The CDR3 coding sequence is TGTGCCAGCAGCTTGGACAGGGGAAGAGCTGATGGCTACACCTTC. Translating gives CASSLDRGRADGYTF.

This chain joins TRBV7-8 and TRBJ2-2; D possibly corresponds to TRBD1 (5 bases). The germline V gene encodes CDR1 SGHVS and CDR2 FQNEAQ. The CDR3 totals 15 residues. Trimming left V 5 bases short and J 5 bases short, with 15 bases between. CDR3 DNA sequence: TGTGCCAGCAGCCGCCCCAGGGTAATGACCGGGGAGCTGTTTTTT. Translation: CASSRPRVMTGELFF.

The chain recombines TRBV29-1 with TRBJ1-5, with D possibly matching TRBD1 (5 bases). The CDR3 spans 13 residues. The germline V and J ends were trimmed by 6 bases and 2 bases, with 11 bases remaining between them. The germline gives CDR1 SQVTM, CDR2 ANQGSEA. CDR3 nucleotide sequence: TGCAGCGTAGAGGTAGGGGGCAATCAGCCCCAGCATTTT. This translates into CSVEVGGNQPQHF. The variable domain in full, completed from reference TRBV29-1 and TRBJ1-5, reads SAVISQKPSRDICQRGTSLTIQCQVDSQVTMMFWYRQQPGQSLTLIATANQGSEATYESGFVIDKFPISRPNLTFSTLTVSNMSPEDSSIYLCSVEVGGNQPQHFGDGTRLSIL.

CDR3 amino acids: CSAGEGSSYEQYF. CDR3 nucleotide sequence: TGCAGCGCTGGGGAAGGGAGCTCCTACGAGCAGTACTTC. The chain links TRBV29-1 to TRBJ2-7, with D perhaps matching TRBD2 (5 bases). Looked up from germline, CDR1 is SQVTM and CDR2 is ANQGSEA. The CDR3 sequence is 13 residues long. Between the trimmed V and J ends, which lost 7 bases and 0 bases, there was a span of 13 bases.

This chain connects TRBV5-8 to TRBJ1-4, with 7 bases identical to TRBD1. J gave up 8 bases and V 5 bases, and 9 bases lay outside the gene matches. Germline CDR1 and CDR2: SGHTS and YDEGEE. The CDR3 spans 14 residues. CDR3 in amino acids: CASRKRQGWEKLFF. The CDR3 coding sequence is TGTGCCAGCAGGAAGAGACAGGGTTGGGAAAAACTGTTTTTT.

The chain recombines TRBV28 with TRBJ1-2; 8 bases are a match to TRBD1. After removal of 9 bases from V and 8 bases from J, the junction contained 14 bases not matched to a gene. This CDR3 is built from 14 residues. Germline V gene data show CDR1 as MDHEN and CDR2 as SYDVKM. CDR3 nucleotides: TGTGCCAGTTCGTGGCAGGACAGGGCTTCCGGCTACACCTTC. The encoded protein is CASSWQDRASGYTF.

V gene TRBV18 combines with J gene TRBJ2-7, with no clear D. Germline CDR1 KGHSH, CDR2 LQKENI. V was shortened by 3 bases and J by 2 bases, with 20 bases between the two germline ends. The CDR3 consists of 17 residues. The CDR3 reads CASSPELLNPTPYEQYF. The CDR3 coding sequence is TGTGCCAGCTCACCGGAGCTTCTGAATCCCACCCCCTACGAGCAGTACTTC.

This chain joins TRBV9 and TRBJ1-1, with D possibly being TRBD1 (5 bases). The V end was cut by 2 bases, the J end by 1 base, with 12 bases between. CDR3 length: 15 residues. The germline gives CDR1 SGDLS, CDR2 YYNGEE. The CDR3 nucleotides read TGTGCCAGCAGCGTGGTGGAAACAGGGAACACTGAAGCTTTCTTT. Encoded protein: CASSVVETGNTEAFF.

V gene TRBV7-9 combines with J gene TRBJ2-7; weak D call: TRBD2 (5 bases). This CDR3 contains 16 residues. V lost 2 bases and J lost 7, with 21 bases in between. CDR1 is SEHNR, CDR2 FQNEAQ, per germline (reference sequence). CDR3 DNA sequence: TGTGCCAGCAGCTTAATAAATTTTCCGCGCAGAGGGGAGCAGTACTTC. This sequence encodes CASSLINFPRRGEQYF.

The CDR3 sequence: CASSRGLAGVNEQFF. DNA of the CDR3: TGTGCCAGCAGCCGCGGACTAGCGGGAGTAAATGAGCAGTTCTTC. V is TRBV7-3 and J is TRBJ2-1, with TRBD2 matching over 13 bases. Germline CDR1 is SGHTA and CDR2 is FQGTGA. This CDR3 has 15 residues. V lost 5 bases to trimming and J lost 7 bases; unmatched junction nucleotides: 5.

The chain recombines TRBV7-9 with TRBJ2-7; 9 bases line up with TRBD1. The junction had 8 bases not matched to a gene; V was cut back by 6 bases and J by 5 bases. The CDR3 loop spans 14 amino acids. Germline CDR1 SEHNR, CDR2 FQNEAQ (reference sequence). CDR3 amino acids: CASSSRDRVHEQYF. The CDR3 bases are TGTGCCAGCAGTTCCCGGGACAGGGTCCACGAGCAGTACTTC.